The 4 T cell receptor beta chains below all came from one sample that was sequenced in a study of beta chain features in type 1 diabetes. Investigators reverse transcribed all isolated RNA, so they sequenced expressed TCRB transcripts. Sequenced by immunoSEQ multiplex PCR; TCRdb stores in-frame clones only, minus some. The sample has 38,000 or so clones, 55% to 70% seen once; the top ten hold approximately 2%. Sequencing was done on a sample of Tregs from blood. Every receptor here comes from a woman aged 25-40 years in good health.

V gene TRBV18 combines with J gene TRBJ1-2, with unresolved D. The CDR3 totals 15 residues. CDR1 is KGHSH, CDR2 LQKENI, per germline. The germline V and J ends were trimmed by 1 base and 7 bases, with 16 bases remaining between them. DNA for the CDR3: TGTGCCAGCTCACCACTTCCCGAACGGGGAGGTGGCTACACCTTC. Residues: CASSPLPERGGGYTF.

The chain joins TRBV30 to TRBJ1-2, with 8 bases matching TRBD1. With 2 bases clipped from V and 3 bases from J, the junction kept 2 bases outside the gene matches. The CDR3 length is 13 residues. Germline CDR1 reads GTSNPN; CDR2 reads SVGIG (reference sequence). The CDR3 sequence is CAWSRQGYYGYTF. In DNA, the CDR3 is TGTGCCTGGAGTCGACAGGGGTACTATGGCTACACCTTC.

In its sample, this clone was seen a few times. The V call is TRBV6-1, the J call TRBJ2-4, with 10 positions matching TRBD1. Germline V lookup: CDR1 MNHNS, CDR2 SASEGT. V lost 4 bases and J lost 7; bases outside the gene matches: 13. CDR3 length: 17 amino acids. Here the CDR3 DNA reads TGTGCCAGCAGTGTCCTAACGGGACAGGGGTTAGGGAACATTCAGTACTTC. Amino acid sequence: CASSVLTGQGLGNIQYF.

This clone was observed a few times. The chain combines TRBV5-6 with TRBJ2-1; D is ambiguous. Between the trimmed V and J ends, which lost 2 bases and 0 bases, there was a span of 12 bases. Germline values: CDR1 SGHDT, CDR2 YYEEEE. There are 16 residues in the CDR3. CDR3 in DNA: TGTGCCAGCAGCTTTGGCAGAAGGAGCTCCTACAATGAGCAGTTCTTC. This encodes CASSFGRRSSYNEQFF. The variable domain in full, with the rest retrieved from reference TRBV5-6 and TRBJ2-1, is DAGVTQSPTHLIKTRGQQVTLRCSPKSGHDTVSWYQQALGQGPQFIFQYYEEEERQRGNFPDRFSGHQFPNYSSELNVNALLLGDSALYLCASSFGRRSSYNEQFFGPGTRLTVL.